Each of the 24 T cell receptor beta chains below was sequenced from the same sample in a study of T cells in Graves' hyperthyroidism and ophthalmopathy (dated by TCRdb to between 2018 and 2020). The method was multiplex PCR. For sequencing, an Illumina HiSeq 2000 was employed. The TCR beta CDR3 regions were amplified from the RNA transcripts. A first-round RT-PCR of the TCR CDR3 used the HTBI primer set with the Qiagen OneStep RT-PCR kit. TCRdb redid the processing of the public reads, applying fastp at Q25 and MiXCR, and retained in-frame beta chains. Here each entry gathers all rows of one CDR3 protein and keeps the most common genes and DNA. For this sample there are about 300,000 distinct CDR3 sequences; roughly 15% appear just once. The ten biggest clones cover 33% of the sample. The sequencing input was blood. The receptors derive from a man between 25 and 39 years old with Graves' hyperthyroidism.

This clonotype was observed at least ten times. The chain carries TRBV3-1 and TRBJ1-2; D might be TRBD1 (6 bases). V was clipped by 0 bases and J by 7 bases, with 21 bases between them. There are 17 residues in the CDR3. Germline loops: CDR1 LGHDT, CDR2 YNNKEL (reference sequence). CDR3 DNA: TGTGCCAGCAGCCAAGAATTCAGCAGGGGACTAAGGATTGGCTACACCTTC. Translating gives CASSQEFSRGLRIGYTF.

This clonotype appeared a few times. V and J are TRBV7-3 and TRBJ2-2, with D possibly matching TRBD1 (6 bases). The CDR3 contains 15 residues. The germline V gene encodes CDR1 SGHTA and CDR2 FQGTGA. Between the trimmed V and J ends, which lost 2 bases and 3 bases, there was a span of 10 bases. In nucleotides, the CDR3 is TGTGCCAGCAGCTTACTTTCAGGGGACACCGGGGAGCTGTTTTTT. Amino acid sequence: CASSLLSGDTGELFF.

At least ten counts were recorded for this clonotype. The chain employs TRBV2 and TRBJ1-2; the D gene is possibly TRBD1 (5 bases). Trimming stripped 3 bases from V and 3 bases from J, with 14 bases between. The CDR3 has 15 residues. Germline V lookup: CDR1 SNHLY, CDR2 FYNNEI. CDR3 residues: CASSEGQGVYYGYTF. CDR3 coding DNA: TGTGCCAGCAGTGAGGGGCAGGGAGTTTACTATGGCTACACCTTC.

This clonotype was seen a few times. The gene calls are TRBV6-5 and TRBJ2-1; no clear D gene. The length of the CDR3 is 14 residues. The V end lost 0 bases, the J end lost 5 bases, and 8 bases lay between the germline ends. CDR1 and CDR2 from the germline V gene are MNHEY and SVGAGI. This chain's CDR3 is CASSYSTVNNEQFF. CDR3 sequence (DNA): TGTGCCAGCAGTTACTCGACGGTAAACAATGAGCAGTTCTTC.

J is TRBJ2-1 and V is TRBV6-2 or TRBV6-3; D is possibly TRBD1 (6 bases). V shed 5 bases and J shed 0 bases, with 11 bases lying between them. Germline assignment: CDR1 MNHEY and CDR2 SVGEGT. The CDR3 totals 15 residues. In DNA form, the CDR3 reads TGTGCCAGCAGTCCAGACAGGAGCTCCTACAATGAGCAGTTCTTC. Its protein product is CASSPDRSSYNEQFF.

This clonotype appeared many times. This chain links TRBV2 with TRBJ1-5; 9 nucleotides line up with TRBD1. Germline V gene lookup returns CDR1 SNHLY and CDR2 FYNNEI. The CDR3 is 14 residues long. V was pared by 5 bases and J by 7 bases, with 6 bases of the junction left unmatched. The CDR3 loop reads CASSSDRGGQPQHF. CDR3 nucleotides: TGTGCCAGCAGTTCGGACAGGGGAGGACAGCCCCAGCATTTT.

This clonotype was picked up many times. The gene calls are TRBV9 and TRBJ2-1; the D is unclear. Germline assignment: CDR1 SGDLS and CDR2 YYNGEE. Trimming took off 4 bases at V and 7 bases at J, with 18 bases between the two ends. This CDR3 region has 15 residues. The CDR3 sequence: CASSSRSGLSNEQFF. In nucleotides, the CDR3 is TGTGCCAGCAGCTCCAGGTCTGGATTGTCGAATGAGCAGTTCTTC.

At least ten counts were recorded for this clonotype. The rearrangement joins TRBV12-3 or TRBV12-4 to TRBJ2-5; 12 nucleotides match TRBD2. The V and J ends lost 6 bases and 6 bases, in that order; junction bases with no gene match: 11. The CDR3 spans 16 residues. The CDR3 is CASSQDGLAGIQTQYF. The CDR3 region has the DNA TGTGCCAGCAGCCAAGACGGACTAGCGGGAATTCAGACCCAGTACTTC.

This clonotype was detected many times. The rearrangement links TRBV20-1 to TRBJ2-1; no clear D. From germline, CDR1 is DFQATT and CDR2 SNEGSKA (reference sequence). The length of the CDR3 is 10 residues. The V end lost 4 bases, the J end lost 7 bases, and 5 bases lay between the germline ends. Here the CDR3 reads CSAKVNEQFF. The CDR3, as DNA: TGCAGTGCTAAGGTGAATGAGCAGTTCTTC.

This clonotype appeared many times. V usage is TRBV7-6 and J usage is TRBJ2-1; 9 positions agree with TRBD2. Trimming at V came to 5 bases and at J to 4 bases, leaving 9 bases not matched to a gene. Germline CDR1 is SGHVS and CDR2 is FNYEAQ. The CDR3 sequence is 16 residues long. Written as DNA, the CDR3 is TGTGCCAGCAGCCCCCGGGCTAGCGGGGAATACAATGAGCAGTTCTTC. Protein sequence: CASSPRASGEYNEQFF.

The V and J genes are TRBV19 and TRBJ1-4; 7 nucleotides align to TRBD1. The CDR3 contains 15 residues. Germline V gene data show CDR1 as LNHDA and CDR2 as SQIVND (reference sequence). Losses at the gene ends were 4 bases for V and 6 bases for J; bases not matched to a gene: 8. CDR3 amino acids: CASSNYLTGHEKLFF. The DNA for the CDR3 is TGTGCCAGTAGTAATTACCTGACAGGGCATGAAAAACTGTTTTTT.

Ten or more counts support this clonotype. The gene calls are TRBV27 and TRBJ2-1, with 10 positions matching TRBD2. The CDR3 loop spans 16 amino acids. In germline, CDR1 is MNHEY, CDR2 SMNVEV (reference sequence). V dropped 5 bases and J dropped 2; count of bases not matched to a gene: 6. The CDR3 DNA reads TGTGCCAGCAGTCCCCTAGCGGGAGTCCCCTACAATGAGCAGTTCTTC. Translation: CASSPLAGVPYNEQFF.

This clonotype was found a few times. This sequence joins TRBV3-1 and TRBJ2-3; 11 nucleotides match TRBD2. This CDR3 region has 17 residues. CDR1 is LGHDT and CDR2 is YNNKEL in the germline V gene (reference sequence). The J segment lost 6 bases and the V segment lost 6 bases, leaving 14 bases of the junction unmatched. CDR3 sequence (DNA): TGTGCCAGCAGTCCCCTACGACTAGCGGGATTTCCGGATACGCAGTATTTT. This translates into CASSPLRLAGFPDTQYF.

There are many counts of this clonotype. The V gene is TRBV30, the J gene TRBJ1-1; no definite D call. Germline CDR1 GTSNPN, CDR2 SVGIG (reference sequence). The V end was cut by 4 bases, the J end by 2 bases, with 11 bases between. The CDR3 contains 13 residues. CDR3 loop: CAWTAGVNTEAFF. DNA for the CDR3: TGTGCCTGGACTGCGGGAGTAAACACTGAAGCTTTCTTT.

The chain is built from TRBV19 and TRBJ1-6; D gene uncertain. The CDR3 is 14 residues long. V was cut by 3 bases and J by 12 bases, with 15 bases left in between. Per germline, CDR1 LNHDA and CDR2 SQIVND (reference sequence). This CDR3 is CASSITAARRPLHF. CDR3 DNA: TGTGCCAGTAGTATTACGGCGGCCAGAAGACCCCTCCACTTT.

This clonotype has more than one count but fewer than ten. The rearrangement uses TRBV7-3 and TRBJ2-1, with 9 bases lining up with TRBD1. The V gene's germline CDR1 is SGHTA and CDR2 FQGTGA. V shed 1 base, J shed 8 bases, and the junction held 6 bases outside the gene matches. CDR3 size: 15 residues. CDR3: CASSLRTGVKDEQFF. The CDR3 DNA sequence: TGTGCCAGCAGCTTAAGGACAGGGGTCAAAGATGAGCAGTTCTTC.

This clonotype came up many times. V usage is TRBV11-2 and J usage is TRBJ2-7, with D perhaps TRBD1 (5 bases). The CDR3 loop spans 14 amino acids. Germline V gene sequence: CDR1 SGHAT, CDR2 FQNNGV. V lost 2 bases to trimming and J lost 1 base, with 9 bases between them. The CDR3 protein is CASSLLQGSYEQYF. As DNA, the CDR3 is TGTGCCAGCAGCTTACTGCAGGGATCCTACGAGCAGTACTTC.

In its sample, this clonotype was seen many times. CDR3 region: CASSRDSFQETQYF. The CDR3 DNA follows: TGTGCCAGCAGCCGGGACAGCTTCCAAGAGACCCAGTACTTC. The J gene is TRBJ2-5, the V gene TRBV11-1; 7 nucleotides line up with TRBD1. The CDR3 is 14 residues long. After removal of 5 bases from V and 1 base from J, the junction contained 4 bases not matched to a gene. Germline CDR1 SGHAT, CDR2 FQDESV (reference sequence).

The sample holds many counts of this clonotype. The chain joins TRBV10-3 to TRBJ2-5, with TRBD1 matching over 11 bases. CDR3 length: 14 residues. Germline V gives CDR1 ENHRY, CDR2 SYGVKD. With V trimmed by 6 bases and J by 3 bases, 3 bases remained unmatched. The CDR3 region is CAIREGQGEETQYF. Written as DNA, the CDR3 is TGTGCCATCAGAGAGGGACAGGGGGAAGAGACCCAGTACTTC.

This clonotype turned up a few times. This sequence joins TRBV19 and TRBJ2-6; no clear D. CDR1 is LNHDA, CDR2 SQIVND, per germline (reference sequence). The CDR3 has 15 residues. The V end lost 5 bases, the J end lost 1 base, and 9 bases lay between the germline ends. The CDR3 sequence: CASSSVLSGANVLTF. The CDR3 bases are TGTGCCAGTAGTTCGGTCCTTTCTGGGGCCAACGTCCTGACTTTC. The whole variable domain, filled in from reference TRBV19 and TRBJ2-6, reads DGGITQSPKYLFRKEGQNVTLSCEQNLNHDAMYWYRQDPGQGLRLIYYSQIVNDFQKGDIAEGYSVSREKKESFPLTVTSAQKNPTAFYLCASSSVLSGANVLTFGAGSRLTVL.

This clonotype was observed many times. V and J are TRBV7-6 and TRBJ2-3, with D uncertain. The CDR3 contains 13 residues. Germline V gene data show CDR1 as SGHVS and CDR2 as FNYEAQ. V was cut by 1 base and J by 5 bases, with 7 bases left in between. The CDR3 sequence is CASSLGAIDTQYF. In DNA form, the CDR3 reads TGTGCCAGCAGCTTAGGCGCGATAGATACGCAGTATTTT.

This clonotype was seen repeatedly, ten times or more. J is TRBJ2-3 and V is TRBV20-1; 8 nucleotides line up with TRBD2. V gave up 3 bases and J gave up 5 bases; unmatched junction bases: 1. The CDR3 totals 12 residues. The germline gives CDR1 DFQATT, CDR2 SNEGSKA (reference sequence). CDR3 DNA sequence: TGCAGTGCTAGGCTAGCGGGAGATACGCAGTATTTT. This gives the protein CSARLAGDTQYF.

In DNA, the CDR3 is TGCGCCAGCAGCCAAGTTACGGGACAGACCTATGGCTACACCTTC. As protein: CASSQVTGQTYGYTF. The rearrangement uses TRBV4-1 and TRBJ1-2; 7 bases are shared with TRBD1. Germline assignment: CDR1 MGHRA and CDR2 YSYEKL. There are 15 residues in the CDR3. Unmatched junction bases numbered 6, after V lost 1 base and J lost 4 bases.

This clonotype was seen at least ten times. The chain joins TRBV7-6 to TRBJ2-3, with 7 positions matching TRBD1. This CDR3 spans 15 amino acids. CDR1 and CDR2 from the germline V gene are SGHVS and FNYEAQ. J gave up 0 bases and V 1 base, and 1 base lay outside the gene matches. CDR3 amino acids: CASSLEGASTDTQYF. DNA for the CDR3: TGTGCCAGCAGCTTAGAGGGGGCTAGCACAGATACGCAGTATTTT.